Listed below are T cell receptor beta chains from one sample, sequenced in a study of cytomegalovirus exposure and HLA in healthy donors. Produced via immunoSEQ multiplex PCR; TCRdb's table is partial and in-frame only. The sample yields about 130,000 clones, over 70% seen once. The sequenced sample was PBMCs. These receptors were collected from a man aged 40-49 years in good health and CMV-seropositive. CDR3s include the opening cysteine and the closing phenylalanine or tryptophan. The D gene is left open where the match is weak. Clone size appears in some rows only: once, few, many, or a class for an expanded clone.

J gene | clone size | V gene | D gene | CDR3 length | CDR3 protein | CDR3 DNA
TRBJ1-5 | . | TRBV6-5 | . | 14 | CASSTTGYDQPQHF | TGTGCCAGCAGTACTACAGGGTACGATCAGCCCCAGCATTTT
TRBJ1-1 | . | TRBV29-1 | . | 9 | CSVGSEAFF | TGCAGCGTTGGGAGTGAAGCTTTCTTT
TRBJ1-5 | . | TRBV10-2 | . | 15 | CASSPRTGLNQPQHF | TGCGCCAGCAGTCCGAGAACAGGTCTTAATCAGCCCCAGCATTTT
TRBJ2-2 | . | TRBV7-3 | TRBD2 | 16 | CASSLSGRADTGELFF | TGTGCCAGCAGCCTTAGCGGGAGGGCCGACACCGGGGAGCTGTTTTTT
TRBJ1-1 | . | TRBV27 | . | 15 | CASSRTPAINTEAFF | TGTGCCAGCAGTCGAACCCCCGCTATCAACACTGAAGCTTTCTTT
TRBJ1-2 | . | TRBV5-6 | TRBD1 | 14 | CASSFRDRVDGYTF | TGTGCCAGCAGCTTTCGGGACAGGGTTGATGGCTACACCTTC
TRBJ1-5 | . | TRBV5-6 | . | 15 | CASSLAVIGGQPQHF | TGTGCCAGCAGCTTGGCCGTCATTGGGGGGCAGCCCCAGCATTTT
TRBJ1-1 | . | TRBV6-5 | . | 12 | CAISRGNTEAFF | TGTGCCATTTCAAGAGGGAACACTGAAGCTTTCTTT
TRBJ1-1 | . | TRBV18 | TRBD1 | 15 | CASSQPGTGNTEAFF | TGTGCCAGCTCACAACCCGGGACAGGGAACACTGAAGCTTTCTTT
TRBJ2-1 | . | TRBV5-1 | . | 12 | CASSLVVNEQFF | TGCGCCAGCAGCTTGGTCGTCAATGAGCAGTTCTTC
TRBJ1-1 | few | TRBV5-4 | . | 13 | CASSGTVNTEAFF | TGTGCCAGCAGCGGTACAGTTAACACTGAAGCTTTCTTT
TRBJ2-1 | . | TRBV5-1 | TRBD2 | 18 | CASSLTGAGGVGRNEQFF | TGCGCCAGCAGCTTGACGGGAGCGGGGGGAGTGGGAAGAAATGAGCAGTTCTTC
TRBJ1-5 | . | TRBV6-1 | . | 13 | CASSEDRGTPQHF | TGTGCCAGCAGTGAAGATAGGGGTACGCCCCAACATTTT
TRBJ2-5 | . | TRBV15 | TRBD2 | 16 | CATSRAGGGVEETQYF | TGTGCCACCAGCAGAGCCGGGGGGGGTGTTGAGGAGACCCAGTACTTC
TRBJ1-1 | . | TRBV29-1 | . | 14 | CSAVKGGGNTEAFF | TGCAGCGCCGTGAAGGGAGGGGGGAACACTGAAGCTTTCTTT
TRBJ2-7 | . | TRBV7-9 | . | 15 | CASSLPGGPAREQYF | TGTGCCAGCAGCTTACCCGGAGGACCCGCCAGGGAGCAGTACTTC
TRBJ2-7 | . | TRBV10-3 | . | 13 | CAISEQGRYEQYF | TGTGCCATCAGTGAGCAGGGAAGATACGAGCAGTACTTC
TRBJ2-5 | . | TRBV2 | . | 14 | CASSGGRAQETQYF | TGTGCCAGCAGTGGAGGCCGAGCCCAAGAGACCCAGTACTTC
TRBJ1-2 | once | TRBV11-2 | TRBD1 | 14 | CASSLKGDRGGYTF | TGTGCCAGCAGCTTAAAGGGGGACAGGGGCGGCTACACCTTC
TRBJ2-3 | . | TRBV19 | TRBD2 | 16 | CASSLELAGEGDTQYF | TGTGCCAGTAGTTTAGAACTAGCGGGAGAGGGAGATACGCAGTATTTT
TRBJ2-7 | . | TRBV5-4 | . | 14 | CASSLARVSYEQYF | TGTGCCAGCAGCTTGGCCAGGGTGAGCTACGAGCAGTACTTC
TRBJ2-2 | . | TRBV30 | TRBD1 | 16 | CAWRVFRDRYTGELFF | TGTGCCTGGAGGGTGTTCCGGGACAGATACACCGGGGAGCTGTTTTTT
TRBJ2-4 | . | TRBV27 | . | 12 | CASRPSGGIQYF | TGTGCCAGCAGGCCCTCAGGAGGCATTCAGTACTTC
TRBJ1-5 | few | TRBV6-5 | . | 14 | CASTPPGTNQPQHF | TGTGCCAGCACCCCCCCTGGCACCAATCAGCCCCAGCATTTT
TRBJ2-1 | . | TRBV7-8 | . | 15 | CASSLSPPSGNEQFF | TGTGCCAGCAGCTTATCCCCCCCCTCAGGGAATGAGCAGTTCTTC
TRBJ2-6 | few | TRBV30 | . | 17 | CACHLRVSFSGANVLTF | TGTGCCTGCCACCTCAGGGTTTCCTTCTCTGGGGCCAACGTCCTGACTTTC
TRBJ2-3 | . | TRBV30 | . | 13 | CAWSDVYGYTQYF | TGTGCCTGGAGCGATGTTTACGGGTATACGCAGTATTTT
TRBJ2-5 | . | TRBV28 | TRBD2 | 15 | CASSLSASGQETQYF | TGTGCCAGCAGTTTGTCGGCTAGCGGACAAGAGACCCAGTACTTC
TRBJ1-2 | . | TRBV5-1 | . | 12 | CASSEPTGGYTF | TGCGCCAGCAGCGAACCGACAGGTGGCTACACCTTC
TRBJ2-1 | . | TRBV29-1 | TRBD2 | 18 | CSVEGLASGIVGGNEQFF | TGCAGCGTTGAGGGACTTGCTAGCGGGATTGTCGGGGGGAATGAGCAGTTCTTC
TRBJ2-7 | once | TRBV19 | . | 13 | CASSILEGYEQYF | TGTGCCAGTAGTATCCTGGAGGGCTACGAGCAGTACTTC
TRBJ1-3 | few | TRBV4-3 | . | 17 | CASSQDIGSRAGNTIYF | TGCGCCAGCAGCCAAGATATTGGGTCACGGGCTGGAAACACCATATATTTT
TRBJ2-7 | few | TRBV4-1 | . | 15 | CASSQDLNRDYEQYF | TGCGCCAGCAGCCAAGATCTTAACAGGGACTACGAGCAGTACTTC
TRBJ2-1 | . | TRBV9 | TRBD2 | 15 | CASSVVSGGAGEQFF | TGTGCCAGCAGCGTAGTTAGCGGGGGGGCGGGTGAGCAGTTCTTC
TRBJ2-7 | . | TRBV6-5 | TRBD1 | 14 | CASSYGTGIYEQYF | TGTGCCAGCAGTTATGGGACAGGGATCTACGAGCAGTACTTC
TRBJ2-7 | . | TRBV11-3 | TRBD2 | 15 | CASSRTSGSGGEQYF | TGTGCCAGCAGCCGGACTAGCGGGAGTGGAGGCGAGCAGTACTTC
TRBJ2-1 | . | TRBV7-6 | . | 16 | CASSAGPPPSYNEQFF | TGTGCCAGCAGCGCGGGACCCCCCCCCTCCTACAATGAGCAGTTCTTC
TRBJ1-3 | . | TRBV15 | . | 14 | CATSDRGGGNTIYF | TGTGCCACCAGTGATCGGGGTGGTGGAAACACCATATATTTT
TRBJ1-1 | . | TRBV5-1 | TRBD1 | 15 | CASSFGTGTGTEAFF | TGCGCCAGTTCCTTCGGGACAGGGACGGGGACTGAAGCTTTCTTT
TRBJ2-1 | . | TRBV5-1 | TRBD2 | 15 | CASSLNLAGVNEQFF | TGCGCCAGCAGCTTGAATCTAGCGGGAGTAAATGAGCAGTTCTTC
TRBJ1-2 | few | TRBV5-1 | TRBD1 | 15 | CASSLGDSNNYGYTF | TGCGCCAGCAGCTTGGGGGACAGCAATAACTATGGCTACACCTTC
TRBJ2-7 | . | TRBV23-1 | TRBD2 | 16 | CASSQPRTSGRYEQYF | TGCGCCAGCAGTCAACCCCGGACTAGCGGGAGGTACGAGCAGTACTTC
TRBJ1-1 | . | TRBV19 | TRBD1 | 16 | CASKLGQGALGTEAFF | TGTGCCAGTAAACTGGGACAGGGGGCGTTGGGCACTGAAGCTTTCTTT
TRBJ1-1 | . | TRBV5-4 | TRBD1 | 14 | CASSAGGQNTEAFF | TGTGCCAGCAGCGCAGGGGGCCAGAACACTGAAGCTTTCTTT
TRBJ2-7 | . | TRBV9 | . | 14 | CASSKSGAAYEQYF | TGTGCCAGCAGCAAGAGCGGAGCGGCATACGAGCAGTACTTC
TRBJ2-1 | few | TRBV7-9 | TRBD2 | 16 | CASSLEAGRSYNEQFF | TGTGCCAGCAGCTTAGAAGCGGGACGCTCCTACAATGAGCAGTTCTTC
TRBJ1-6 | . | TRBV4-1 | . | 17 | CASSQDKGSSYNSPLHF | TGCGCCAGCAGCCAAGATAAAGGGAGCTCCTATAATTCACCCCTCCACTTT
TRBJ2-6 | few | TRBV6-1 | . | 14 | CASRQSSGANVLTF | TGTGCCAGCCGACAGAGCTCTGGGGCCAACGTCCTGACTTTC
TRBJ2-7 | . | TRBV30 | . | 12 | CAWSVGGYEQYF | TGTGCCTGGAGTGTAGGCGGCTACGAGCAGTACTTC
TRBJ1-1 | . | TRBV15 | TRBD1 | 17 | CATSRLTGAALGTEVFF | TGTGCCACCAGCAGACTCACAGGGGCCGCCCTCGGGACTGAAGTTTTCTTT
TRBJ1-1 | . | TRBV30 | . | 13 | CAWALQGGTEAFF | TGTGCCTGGGCCTTGCAGGGAGGCACTGAAGCTTTCTTT
TRBJ2-5 | . | TRBV29-1 | . | 13 | CSVEGFRGETQYF | TGCAGCGTTGAAGGTTTTAGGGGAGAGACCCAGTACTTC
TRBJ2-3 | . | TRBV27 | . | 11 | CASSDTGKQYF | TGTGCCAGCAGCGACACAGGGAAGCAGTATTTT
TRBJ1-2 | . | TRBV7-9 | TRBD1 | 16 | CASSLGTGGANYGYTF | TGTGCCAGCAGCCTGGGGACAGGGGGCGCAAACTATGGCTACACCTTC
TRBJ2-7 | . | TRBV13 | TRBD1 | 12 | CASSVDRVKQYF | TGTGCCAGCAGCGTGGACAGGGTTAAGCAGTACTTC
TRBJ1-1 | few | TRBV6-1 | . | 13 | CASRILLNTEAFF | TGTGCCAGCAGAATACTACTGAACACTGAAGCTTTCTTT
TRBJ1-1 | . | TRBV5-1 | . | 14 | CASSFSGLNTEAFF | TGCGCCAGCAGCTTTTCAGGGTTGAACACTGAAGCTTTCTTT
TRBJ2-7 | few | TRBV27 | TRBD2 | 14 | CASSPGTSVRGQYF | TGTGCCAGCAGTCCGGGGACTAGCGTCCGGGGGCAGTACTTC
TRBJ1-5 | . | TRBV5-4 | . | 13 | CASSTARDQPQHF | TGTGCCAGCAGCACCGCCAGGGATCAGCCCCAGCATTTT
TRBJ1-1 | . | TRBV2 | . | 13 | CASSVRQNTEAFF | TGTGCCAGCAGTGTTCGACAGAACACTGAAGCTTTCTTT